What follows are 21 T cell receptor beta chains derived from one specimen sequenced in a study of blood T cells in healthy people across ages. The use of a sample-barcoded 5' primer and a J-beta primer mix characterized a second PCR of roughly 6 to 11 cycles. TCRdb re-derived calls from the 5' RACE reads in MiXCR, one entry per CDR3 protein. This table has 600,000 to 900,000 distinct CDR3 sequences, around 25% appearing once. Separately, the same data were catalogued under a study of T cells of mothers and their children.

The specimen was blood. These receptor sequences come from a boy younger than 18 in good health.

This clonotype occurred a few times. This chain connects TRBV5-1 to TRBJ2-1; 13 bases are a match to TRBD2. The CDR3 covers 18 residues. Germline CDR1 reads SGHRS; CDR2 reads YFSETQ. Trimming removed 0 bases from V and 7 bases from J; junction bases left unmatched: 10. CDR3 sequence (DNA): TGCGCCAGCAGCTTGGCTAGGACTAGCGGGGGAGGCGGAAATGAGCAGTTCTTC. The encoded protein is CASSLARTSGGGGNEQFF.

The CDR3 is CASSFPGPSGANVLTF. CDR3 sequence (DNA): TGTGCCAGCAGCTTCCCTGGACCCTCTGGGGCCAACGTCCTGACTTTC. This rearrangement joins TRBV7-9 to TRBJ2-6; D is uncertain. The CDR3 has 16 amino acids. Germline V gene data show CDR1 as SEHNR and CDR2 as FQNEAQ (reference sequence). V lost 3 bases to trimming and J lost 0 bases, with 9 bases between them.

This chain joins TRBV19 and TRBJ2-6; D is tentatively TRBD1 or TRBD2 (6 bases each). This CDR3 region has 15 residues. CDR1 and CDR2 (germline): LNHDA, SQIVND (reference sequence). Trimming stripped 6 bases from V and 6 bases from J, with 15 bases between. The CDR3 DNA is TGTGCCAGTAGGGGCTGGGGGGCGGCGGCCAACGTCCTGACTTTC. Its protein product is CASRGWGAAANVLTF.

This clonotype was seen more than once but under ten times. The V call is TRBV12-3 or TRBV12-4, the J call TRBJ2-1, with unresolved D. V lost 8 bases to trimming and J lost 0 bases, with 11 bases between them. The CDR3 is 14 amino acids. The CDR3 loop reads CASSEGGSYNEQFF. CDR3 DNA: TGTGCCAGCTCTGAAGGTGGCTCCTACAATGAGCAGTTCTTC.

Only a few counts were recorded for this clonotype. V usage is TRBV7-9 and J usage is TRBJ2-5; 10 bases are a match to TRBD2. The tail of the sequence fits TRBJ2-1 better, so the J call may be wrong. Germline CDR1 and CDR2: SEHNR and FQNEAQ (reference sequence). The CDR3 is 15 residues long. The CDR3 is CASSLSSGGPGEQFF. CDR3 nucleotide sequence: TGTGCCAGCAGCTTGTCTAGCGGGGGCCCCGGGGAGCAGTTCTTC.

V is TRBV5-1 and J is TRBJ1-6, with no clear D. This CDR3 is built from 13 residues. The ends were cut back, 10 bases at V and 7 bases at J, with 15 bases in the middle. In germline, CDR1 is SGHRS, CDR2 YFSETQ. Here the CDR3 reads CAGGLVENSPLHF. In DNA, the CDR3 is TGCGCCGGCGGCTTGGTTGAGAATTCACCCCTCCACTTT. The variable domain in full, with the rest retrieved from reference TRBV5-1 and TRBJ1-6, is KAGVTQTPRYLIKTRGQQVTLSCSPISGHRSVSWYQQTPGQGLQFLFEYFSETQRNKGNFPGRFSGRQFSNSRSEMNVSTLELGDSALYLCAGGLVENSPLHFGNGTRLTVT.

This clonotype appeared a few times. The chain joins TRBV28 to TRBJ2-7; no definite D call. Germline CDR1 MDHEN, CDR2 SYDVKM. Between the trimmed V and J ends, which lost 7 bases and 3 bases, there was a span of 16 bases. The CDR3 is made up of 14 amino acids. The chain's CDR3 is CASTLEGQNYEQYF. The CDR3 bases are TGTGCCAGCACCCTTGAAGGGCAAAACTACGAGCAGTACTTC.

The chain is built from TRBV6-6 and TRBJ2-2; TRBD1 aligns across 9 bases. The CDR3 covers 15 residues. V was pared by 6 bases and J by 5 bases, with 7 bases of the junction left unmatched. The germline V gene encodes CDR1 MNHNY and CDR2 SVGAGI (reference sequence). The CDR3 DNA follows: TGTGCCAGCAGCAAGGACAGGGGCGGAACCGGGGAGCTGTTTTTT. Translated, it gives CASSKDRGGTGELFF.

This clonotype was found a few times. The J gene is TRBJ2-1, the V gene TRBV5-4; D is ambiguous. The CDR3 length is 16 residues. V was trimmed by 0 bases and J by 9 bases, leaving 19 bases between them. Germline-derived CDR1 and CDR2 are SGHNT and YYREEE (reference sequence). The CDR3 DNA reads TGTGCCAGCAGCTTGGGGTCGGGCAGAAGGCTCCTTGAGCAGTTCTTC. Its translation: CASSLGSGRRLLEQFF.

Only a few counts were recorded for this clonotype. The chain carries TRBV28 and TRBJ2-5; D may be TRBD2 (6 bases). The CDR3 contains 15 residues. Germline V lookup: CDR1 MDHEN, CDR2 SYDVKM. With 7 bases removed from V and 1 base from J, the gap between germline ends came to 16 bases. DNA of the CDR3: TGTGCCAGCACCCCGGAGGGCACGCTCCAAGAGACCCAGTACTTC. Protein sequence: CASTPEGTLQETQYF.

The CDR3: CASSTQAQGVTGYTF. DNA of the CDR3: TGTGCCAGTAGTACCCAGGCACAGGGAGTTACTGGCTACACCTTC. The chain recombines TRBV19 with TRBJ1-2, with D maybe TRBD1 (6 bases). The V gene lost 4 bases and the J gene lost 7 bases, with 19 bases spanning the gap. Germline loops: CDR1 LNHDA, CDR2 SQIVND (reference sequence). The CDR3 covers 15 residues.

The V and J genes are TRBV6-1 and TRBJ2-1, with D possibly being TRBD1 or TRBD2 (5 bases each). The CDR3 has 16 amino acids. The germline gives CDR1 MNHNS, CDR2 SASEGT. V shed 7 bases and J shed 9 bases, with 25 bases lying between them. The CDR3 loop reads CASNGAAGWFGSEQFF. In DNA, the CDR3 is TGTGCCAGCAACGGGGCGGCAGGGTGGTTTGGAAGTGAGCAGTTCTTC.

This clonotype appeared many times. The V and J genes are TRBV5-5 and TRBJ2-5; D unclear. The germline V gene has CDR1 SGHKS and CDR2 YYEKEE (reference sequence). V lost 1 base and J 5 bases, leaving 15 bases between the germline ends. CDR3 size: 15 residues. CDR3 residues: CASSLYARPRETQYF. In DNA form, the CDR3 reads TGTGCCAGCAGCTTGTATGCCAGGCCCAGGGAGACCCAGTACTTC.

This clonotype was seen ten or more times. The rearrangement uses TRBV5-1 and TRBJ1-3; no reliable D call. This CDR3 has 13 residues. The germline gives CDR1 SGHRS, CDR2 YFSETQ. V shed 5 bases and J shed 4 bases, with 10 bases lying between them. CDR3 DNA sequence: TGCGCCAGCAGTCTTGTAGGAGGAAACACCATATATTTT. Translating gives CASSLVGGNTIYF.

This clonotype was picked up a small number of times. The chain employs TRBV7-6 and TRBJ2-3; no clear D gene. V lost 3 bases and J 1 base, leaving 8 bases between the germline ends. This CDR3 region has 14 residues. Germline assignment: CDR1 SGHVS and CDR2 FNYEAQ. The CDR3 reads CASSLIQRTDTQYF. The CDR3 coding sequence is TGTGCCAGCAGCTTGATACAGCGCACAGATACGCAGTATTTT. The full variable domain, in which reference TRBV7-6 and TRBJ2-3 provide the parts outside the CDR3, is GAGVSQSPRYKVTKRGQDVALRCDPISGHVSLYWYRQALGQGPEFLTYFNYEAQQDKSGLPNDRFSAERPEGSISTLTIQRTEQRDSAMYRCASSLIQRTDTQYFGPGTRLTVL.

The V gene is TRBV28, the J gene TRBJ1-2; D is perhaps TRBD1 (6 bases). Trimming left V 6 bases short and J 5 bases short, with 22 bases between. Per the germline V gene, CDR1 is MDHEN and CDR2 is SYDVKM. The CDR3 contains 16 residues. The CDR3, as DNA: TGTGCCAGCAGATCCCCCGGGACAACCCAAGGATATGGCTACACCTTC. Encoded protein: CASRSPGTTQGYGYTF.

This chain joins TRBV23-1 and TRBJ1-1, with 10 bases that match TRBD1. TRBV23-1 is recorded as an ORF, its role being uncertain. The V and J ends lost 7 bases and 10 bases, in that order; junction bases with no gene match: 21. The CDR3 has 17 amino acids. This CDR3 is CASTLYPMTGGLLVAFF. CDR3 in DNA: TGCGCCAGCACCTTATACCCCATGACAGGGGGCTTACTGGTAGCTTTCTTT.

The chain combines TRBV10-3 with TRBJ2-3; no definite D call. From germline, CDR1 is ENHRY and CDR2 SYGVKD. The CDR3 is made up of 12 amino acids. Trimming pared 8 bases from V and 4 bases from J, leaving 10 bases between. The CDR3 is CAIGQLPDTQYF. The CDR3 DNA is TGTGCCATCGGGCAGTTACCAGATACGCAGTATTTT.

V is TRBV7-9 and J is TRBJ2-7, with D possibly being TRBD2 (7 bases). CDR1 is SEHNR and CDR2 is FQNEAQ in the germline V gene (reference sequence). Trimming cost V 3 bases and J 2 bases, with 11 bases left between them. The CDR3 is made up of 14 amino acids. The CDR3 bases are TGTGCCAGCAGCTTGGGGGGGCTCACCTACGAGCAGTACGTC. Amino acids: CASSLGGLTYEQYV.

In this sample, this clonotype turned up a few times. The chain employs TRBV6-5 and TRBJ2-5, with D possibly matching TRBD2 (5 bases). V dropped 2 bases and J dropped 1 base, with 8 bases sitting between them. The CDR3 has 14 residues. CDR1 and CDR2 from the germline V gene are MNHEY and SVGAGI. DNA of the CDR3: TGTGCCAGCAGTTACACGGAGGCCCAAGAGACCCAGTACTTC. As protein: CASSYTEAQETQYF.

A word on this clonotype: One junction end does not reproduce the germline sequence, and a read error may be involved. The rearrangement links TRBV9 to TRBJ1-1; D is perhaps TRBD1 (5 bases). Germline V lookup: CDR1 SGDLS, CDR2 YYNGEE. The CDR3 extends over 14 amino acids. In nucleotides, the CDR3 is TGTGCCAGCAGCGTAGGGGGGTCAGGGTCTGAAGTTTTCTTT. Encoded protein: CASSVGGSGSEVFF.